The 14 T cell receptor beta chains presented below share a single source sample, sequenced in a study of control samples from healthy donors and cancer patients. Some clones are missing from TCRdb's copy, which holds only in-frame ones; the method was immunoSEQ multiplex PCR. The sample includes about 180,000 clones, approximately 92% of them seen just once. Sequencing used blood. Receptor source: a woman in her thirties or forties in good health.

J is TRBJ1-1 and V is TRBV29-1; 10 positions agree with TRBD1. The CDR3 consists of 12 residues. Germline V lookup: CDR1 SQVTM, CDR2 ANQGSEA. The trim removed 6 bases at V and 5 bases at J, leaving 3 bases unmatched. CDR3 residues: CSVDRGRTEAFF. CDR3 in DNA: TGCAGCGTCGACAGGGGGCGAACTGAAGCTTTCTTT.

The gene calls are TRBV7-8 and TRBJ2-5, with 8 bases that match TRBD2. In germline, CDR1 is SGHVS, CDR2 FQNEAQ. V shed 5 bases and J 4 bases; nucleotides not matched to a gene: 9. The CDR3 has 15 amino acids. CDR3 sequence (DNA): TGTGCCAGCAGCCCCCCGGGGAGCGGGGGAGAGACCCAGTACTTC. This translates into CASSPPGSGGETQYF.

In this sample, this clone turned up a few times. This rearrangement joins TRBV9 to TRBJ2-7, with D possibly TRBD2 on 5 matching bases. Germline V lookup: CDR1 SGDLS, CDR2 YYNGEE. The V end was cut by 0 bases, the J end by 0 bases, with 10 bases between. This CDR3 has 15 residues. The DNA for the CDR3 is TGTGCCAGCAGCGTAGGGCCGGGGAGCTCCTACGAGCAGTACTTC. Translation gives CASSVGPGSSYEQYF. The full variable domain, with the rest looked up from reference TRBV9 and TRBJ2-7, is DSGVTQTPKHLITATGQRVTLRCSPRSGDLSVYWYQQSLDQGLQFLIQYYNGEERAKGNILERFSAQQFPDLHSELNLSSLELGDSALYFCASSVGPGSSYEQYFGPGTRLTVT.

The chain carries TRBV6-1 and TRBJ1-5; 9 positions agree with TRBD1. The CDR3 runs 17 residues. Germline V gene sequence: CDR1 MNHNS, CDR2 SASEGT. V dropped 4 bases and J dropped 1; count of bases not matched to a gene: 8. In DNA, the CDR3 is TGTGCCAGCAGTGCATTGGGACAGGGTAACAGCAATCAGCCCCAGCATTTT. Translation gives CASSALGQGNSNQPQHF.

The chain is built from TRBV9 and TRBJ2-5; TRBD2 is a possible D gene (6 bases). Looked up from germline, CDR1 is SGDLS and CDR2 is YYNGEE. CDR3 length: 14 amino acids. The V and J ends lost 2 bases and 1 base respectively, with 9 bases between them. The CDR3 sequence: CASSVGTVQETQYF. CDR3 DNA sequence: TGTGCCAGCAGCGTTGGGACTGTCCAAGAGACCCAGTACTTC.

The rearrangement joins TRBV3-1 (or the pseudogene TRBV3-2) to TRBJ1-5; D gene ambiguous. Between the trimmed V and J ends, which lost 3 bases and 5 bases, there was a span of 14 bases. In germline, CDR1 is LGHDT, CDR2 YNNKEL (reference sequence). The CDR3 extends over 15 amino acids. The CDR3: CASSQDWGSDQPQHF. The CDR3 DNA reads as TGTGCCAGCAGCCAGGATTGGGGATCGGATCAGCCCCAGCATTTT.

The J gene is TRBJ2-5, the V gene TRBV5-6; D might be TRBD1 or TRBD2, each matching 5 bases. Germline CDR1 SGHDT, CDR2 YYEEEE. The V and J ends lost 4 bases and 5 bases respectively, with 18 bases between them. The length of the CDR3 is 15 residues. The CDR3 DNA reads as TGTGCCAGCAGCACAGGCTTAGCCCGGAGGGAGACCCAGTACTTC. This sequence encodes CASSTGLARRETQYF. Combining the CDR3 with reference TRBV5-6 and TRBJ2-5 gives the whole variable domain DAGVTQSPTHLIKTRGQQVTLRCSPKSGHDTVSWYQQALGQGPQFIFQYYEEEERQRGNFPDRFSGHQFPNYSSELNVNALLLGDSALYLCASSTGLARRETQYFGPGTRLLVL.

This clone turned up a few times. The chain recombines TRBV28 with TRBJ1-5; 8 bases map to TRBD1. Germline V lookup: CDR1 MDHEN, CDR2 SYDVKM. J gave up 0 bases and V 10 bases, and 5 bases lay outside the gene matches. There are 14 residues in the CDR3. CDR3 in amino acids: CATSDRASNQPQHF. The CDR3 coding sequence is TGTGCCACTTCGGACAGGGCTAGCAATCAGCCCCAGCATTTT.

The gene calls are TRBV7-9 and TRBJ2-5; 7 bases align to TRBD2. The germline CDR1 and CDR2 sequences are SEHNR and FQNEAQ (reference sequence). The CDR3 totals 15 residues. Losses at the gene ends were 2 bases for V and 5 bases for J; bases not matched to a gene: 8. The CDR3 bases are TGTGCCAGCAGCTTAAGTCCAAGCGGGGTGGAGACCCAGTACTTC. This codes for CASSLSPSGVETQYF.

This rearrangement joins TRBV10-1 to TRBJ2-2; 10 bases are shared with TRBD2. This CDR3 has 16 amino acids. Germline CDR1 WNHNN, CDR2 SYGVQD (reference sequence). V shed 6 bases and J 0 bases; nucleotides not matched to a gene: 4. Here the CDR3 reads CASRPTSGPNTGELFF. The CDR3 nucleotides are TGCGCCAGCAGGCCGACTAGCGGGCCGAACACCGGGGAGCTGTTTTTT.

This chain links TRBV2 with TRBJ1-1; D may be TRBD1 (5 bases). There are 15 residues in the CDR3. Trimming left V 0 bases short and J 4 bases short, with 12 bases between. CDR1 SNHLY and CDR2 FYNNEI come from the germline V gene. DNA for the CDR3: TGTGCCAGCAGTGAAGCTGCAGGGTTAGGCACTGAAGCTTTCTTT. Amino acids: CASSEAAGLGTEAFF.

The genes are TRBV27 and TRBJ1-1; D is unresolved. The germline V and J ends were trimmed by 0 bases and 5 bases, with 7 bases remaining between them. The CDR3 has 13 residues. Germline CDR1 is MNHEY and CDR2 is SMNVEV (reference sequence). CDR3 nucleotide sequence: TGTGCCAGCAGTTTATCCTCCAGAACTGAAGCTTTCTTT. Protein product: CASSLSSRTEAFF.

This sequence joins TRBV6-1 and TRBJ1-4; 10 bases match TRBD1. The V gene end was trimmed by 0 bases and the J gene end by 6 bases; junction bases not matched to a gene: 13. The CDR3 length is 19 residues. Germline lookup yields CDR1 MNHNS and CDR2 SASEGT. The CDR3 protein is CASSEAGQGPFGWDEKLFF. The CDR3 DNA sequence: TGTGCCAGCAGTGAAGCGGGACAGGGGCCTTTTGGATGGGATGAAAAACTGTTTTTT.

The chain joins TRBV6-1 to TRBJ2-3, with a weak D call TRBD2 (6 bases). The V gene lost 9 bases and the J gene lost 7 bases, with 17 bases spanning the gap. Germline V gene data show CDR1 as MNHNS and CDR2 as SASEGT. This CDR3 has 13 amino acids. This chain's CDR3 is CASLGGYPNTQYF. CDR3 bases: TGTGCCAGTCTTGGGGGGTACCCCAATACGCAGTATTTT.